This TCR beta chain was retrieved from a study of technical replicates of blood from a few donors. The CDR3 has 12 residues. The germline gives CDR1 MNHNS, CDR2 SASEGT. The V end lost 8 bases, the J end lost 4 bases, and 12 bases lay between the germline ends. The method was immunoSEQ multiplex PCR; TCRdb's version includes in-frame clones alone and lacks a portion of them. The table includes 70,000 to 95,000 clones, just under 95% detected once. This clonotype was obtained from a human donor in good health. What was sequenced was T cells isolated from PBMCs. This chain connects TRBV6-1 to TRBJ2-7; D not resolved. CDR3 in amino acids: CASGPAGYEQYF. The CDR3 DNA follows: TGTGCCAGCGGGCCTGCTGGTTACGAGCAGTACTTC.